A single sample is the source of the 5 T cell receptor beta chains below, sequenced in a study of blood T cell repertoires in COVID-19 (dated by TCRdb to 2018 to 2021). Library preparation used the immunoSEQ multiplex PCR assay. The immuneACCESS repertoire file appears here via TCRdb, limited to in-frame rearrangements. These files lack a portion of the clones; in checked studies, under half of the deficit traces to unresolved V genes, and the cause of the others is not known. In this sample the table shows about 160,000 clones, roughly 87% of which occur a single time. Of the sample, 3.9% falls within the top ten clones. Sequencing used peripheral blood. These receptors all come from a woman aged 55-75 years who had recovered from COVID-19.

V gene TRBV6-1 combines with J gene TRBJ1-2, with a possible D match to TRBD1 (5 bases). CDR3 length equals 16 residues. Germline values: CDR1 MNHNS, CDR2 SASEGT. V lost 2 bases, J lost 4 bases, and 17 bases lay in between. CDR3 region: CASSEKRTGNLYGYTF. CDR3 nucleotides: TGTGCCAGCAGTGAAAAGCGTACAGGCAACCTCTATGGCTACACCTTC.

This chain connects TRBV28 to TRBJ2-7; 15 nucleotides align to TRBD2. The CDR3 runs 16 residues. The junction had 7 bases not matched to a gene; V was cut back by 6 bases and J by 4 bases. The germline CDR1 and CDR2 sequences are MDHEN and SYDVKM. DNA of the CDR3: TGTGCCAGCAGACCGCCGGGGACTAGCGGGGGGTACGAGCAGTACTTC. As protein: CASRPPGTSGGYEQYF.

The chain joins TRBV6-5 to TRBJ2-3; D possibly corresponds to TRBD2 (6 bases). V lost 4 bases, J lost 1 base, and 15 bases lay in between. This CDR3 spans 16 amino acids. From germline, CDR1 is MNHEY and CDR2 SVGAGI. The chain's CDR3 is CASSSLTGLRTDTQYF. CDR3 bases: TGTGCCAGCAGTTCCTTGACGGGACTGCGCACAGATACGCAGTATTTT.

This clone was observed a single time. The chain employs TRBV5-1 and TRBJ1-6, with D unresolved. V lost 0 bases to trimming and J lost 10 bases, with 8 bases between them. The CDR3 is 13 residues long. Germline CDR1 is SGHRS and CDR2 is YFSETQ. The CDR3 nucleotides are TGCGCCAGCAGCTTGGACAGTGGGTCACCCCTCCACTTT. The encoded protein is CASSLDSGSPLHF.

The rearrangement joins TRBV5-6 to TRBJ1-6; D is undetermined. The CDR3 is made up of 13 amino acids. Germline assignment: CDR1 SGHDT and CDR2 YYEEEE. Trimming removed 4 bases from V and 7 bases from J, with 9 bases in between. CDR3 bases: TGTGCCAGCAGCCAGACCAGGAATTCACCCCTCCACTTT. This codes for CASSQTRNSPLHF.